These T cell receptor beta chains were read from a single sample in a study of cytomegalovirus exposure and HLA in healthy donors. The data were produced by immunoSEQ multiplex PCR, yet TCRdb's version contains in-frame clones alone and is incomplete. The sample carries approximately 120,000 clones, 76% recorded once. Sequencing used PBMCs. These receptors originate from a woman between 50 and 59 years old in good health and CMV-seropositive. The CDR3 runs from the conserved cysteine through the conserved F or W. Fields, in order: J gene, D gene, V gene, clone size, CDR3 DNA, CDR3 protein. D genes are given only for firm matches. Clone size is stated in some rows and not others, as once, few, many or a class when expanded.

j_gene: TRBJ1-2
d_gene: TRBD1
v_gene: TRBV19
abundance: few
CDR3nt: TGTGCCAGTACTGTGGGACAGACTAACTATGGCTACACCTTC
CDR3aa: CASTVGQTNYGYTF

j_gene: TRBJ1-2
d_gene: NA
v_gene: TRBV4-3
abundance: NA
CDR3nt: TGCGCCAGCAGCCAAGATCGGCGGGGCCCCTATGGCTACACCTTC
CDR3aa: CASSQDRRGPYGYTF

j_gene: TRBJ1-1
d_gene: NA
v_gene: TRBV19
abundance: NA
CDR3nt: TGTGCCAGTAGTATCAGGAACACTGAAGCTTTCTTT
CDR3aa: CASSIRNTEAFF

j_gene: TRBJ1-6
d_gene: NA
v_gene: TRBV7-9
abundance: NA
CDR3nt: TGTTCCAGCAGCTTACGGGGGAATTCACCCCTCCACTTT
CDR3aa: CSSSLRGNSPLHF

j_gene: TRBJ2-1
d_gene: TRBD2
v_gene: TRBV11-1
abundance: NA
CDR3nt: TGTGCCAGCAGCTCCCGGACTAGAACTTTCTACAATGAGCAGTTCTTC
CDR3aa: CASSSRTRTFYNEQFF

j_gene: TRBJ1-2
d_gene: NA
v_gene: TRBV9
abundance: NA
CDR3nt: TGTGCCAGCAGCGATCGGGAGGGCCTAGCTAACTATGGCTACACCTTC
CDR3aa: CASSDREGLANYGYTF

j_gene: TRBJ1-2
d_gene: NA
v_gene: TRBV5-6
abundance: NA
CDR3nt: TGTGCCAGTAGCTTGGTAACAGACTATGGCTACACCTTC
CDR3aa: CASSLVTDYGYTF

j_gene: TRBJ2-5
d_gene: TRBD1
v_gene: TRBV27
abundance: NA
CDR3nt: TGTGCCAGCAGCCGGACAGGTGGAGCAATGGCCCAGTACTTC
CDR3aa: CASSRTGGAMAQYF

j_gene: TRBJ2-2
d_gene: NA
v_gene: TRBV4-1
abundance: NA
CDR3nt: TGCGCCAGCAGCCAAGACGGTGGGAACACCGGGGAGCTGTTTTTT
CDR3aa: CASSQDGGNTGELFF

j_gene: TRBJ1-1
d_gene: NA
v_gene: TRBV10-3
abundance: NA
CDR3nt: TGTGCCATCAGTGAAAGTAGCAACACTGAAGCTTTCTTT
CDR3aa: CAISESSNTEAFF

j_gene: TRBJ2-1
d_gene: TRBD2
v_gene: TRBV6-1
abundance: NA
CDR3nt: TGTGCCAGCAGACCTTTGACTAGCGGCTACAATGAGCAGTTCTTC
CDR3aa: CASRPLTSGYNEQFF

j_gene: TRBJ2-6
d_gene: TRBD2
v_gene: TRBV19
abundance: NA
CDR3nt: TGTGCCAGTAGTATATTTGGCGGGAGTAGTACCAACGTCCTGACTTTC
CDR3aa: CASSIFGGSSTNVLTF

j_gene: TRBJ2-7
d_gene: TRBD1
v_gene: TRBV7-8
abundance: NA
CDR3nt: TGTGCCAGCAGCTTTTCCGGGACAGGGTTTTACGAGCAGTACTTC
CDR3aa: CASSFSGTGFYEQYF

j_gene: TRBJ1-6
d_gene: NA
v_gene: TRBV6-1
abundance: NA
CDR3nt: TGTGCCAGCAGTGAGTCAACAGGCTTAGGGAATTCACCCCTCCACTTT
CDR3aa: CASSESTGLGNSPLHF

j_gene: TRBJ1-2
d_gene: NA
v_gene: TRBV11-2
abundance: NA
CDR3nt: TGTGCCAGCAGCTTAGATGCGGAGGGAGGCTACACCTTC
CDR3aa: CASSLDAEGGYTF

j_gene: TRBJ1-1
d_gene: TRBD1
v_gene: TRBV6-5
abundance: NA
CDR3nt: TGTGCCAGCAGTTTACAGGGGTTTGAAGCTTTCTTT
CDR3aa: CASSLQGFEAFF

j_gene: TRBJ2-1
d_gene: TRBD2
v_gene: TRBV10-3
abundance: few
CDR3nt: TGTGCCATCATGCGGACTAGCGGTCTGCTTATGGAGCAGTTCTTC
CDR3aa: CAIMRTSGLLMEQFF

j_gene: TRBJ2-7
d_gene: TRBD2
v_gene: TRBV4-1
abundance: few
CDR3nt: TGCGCCAGCAGCCAAGCGACTAGCGGGGTCTACGAGCAGTACTTC
CDR3aa: CASSQATSGVYEQYF

j_gene: TRBJ2-3
d_gene: TRBD2
v_gene: TRBV5-6
abundance: NA
CDR3nt: TGTGCCAGCAGCCTAGGGACTAGCGGGGATATGGATACGCAGTATTTT
CDR3aa: CASSLGTSGDMDTQYF

j_gene: TRBJ2-2
d_gene: NA
v_gene: TRBV5-4
abundance: NA
CDR3nt: TGTGCCAGCAGCTTCGGCGGCCGCACCGCGAACACCGGGGAGCTGTTTTTT
CDR3aa: CASSFGGRTANTGELFF

j_gene: TRBJ1-6
d_gene: TRBD1
v_gene: TRBV6-4
abundance: NA
CDR3nt: TGTGCCAGCAGTGACAAGGGGACAGGCGGATCACCCCTCCACTTT
CDR3aa: CASSDKGTGGSPLHF

j_gene: TRBJ2-1
d_gene: TRBD2
v_gene: TRBV29-1
abundance: once
CDR3nt: TGCAGCGCCCTAGCGGAAGCCTCCTACAATGAGCAGTTCTTC
CDR3aa: CSALAEASYNEQFF